Listed below are T cell receptor beta chains from one sample, sequenced in a study of cytomegalovirus exposure and HLA in healthy donors. Clones were read by immunoSEQ multiplex PCR, and TCRdb kept only the in-frame ones, dropping some. Altogether about 140,000 clones are present, 80% being singletons, with the ten largest covering over 2%. The material sequenced was PBMCs. These receptors were obtained from a man between 50 and 59 years old in good health and CMV-seronegative. CDR3s include the opening cysteine and the closing phenylalanine or tryptophan. D genes are given only for firm matches. Size is stated for part of the rows, as once, few or many counts, or as a class when the clone is expanded.

TRBD2 TRBJ2-1 once TRBV19 TGTGCCAGTAGTATATCGGCGGGAGTTTTGAGGAATGAGCAGTTCTTC CASSISAGVLRNEQFF
. TRBJ2-7 . TRBV27 TGTGCCAGCAGTTTATTATCCTCCTACGAGCAGTACTTC CASSLLSSYEQYF
. TRBJ2-5 once TRBV6-1 TGTGCCAGCAGTTCGGACAGACAGACCCAGTACTTC CASSSDRQTQYF
. TRBJ2-2 . TRBV25-1 TGTGCCAGCAGTGAAAAGAGGACTGGGCGCGGAACCGGGGAGCTGTTTTTT CASSEKRTGRGTGELFF
. TRBJ1-2 . TRBV25-1 TGTGCCAGCAGTGAAGGACAATTCTATGGCTACACCTTC CASSEGQFYGYTF
. TRBJ2-7 few TRBV11-3 TGTGCCAGCAGCTTCTTTAGGGGGAGCTCCGAGCAGTACTTC CASSFFRGSSEQYF
. TRBJ1-6 . TRBV19 TGTGCCAGTAGTATTCCAGGGAATTCACCCCTCCACTTT CASSIPGNSPLHF
. TRBJ2-5 . TRBV19 TGTGCCAGTAGGACACAGTATCAAGAGACCCAGTACTTC CASRTQYQETQYF
TRBD1 TRBJ1-1 . TRBV28 TGTGCCAGCAGTTCAGGGGGCATGAACACTGAAGCTTTCTTT CASSSGGMNTEAFF
. TRBJ1-1 few TRBV7-8 TGTGCCAGCAGCCCCGTGGGGCAGAGCACTGAAGCTTTCTTT CASSPVGQSTEAFF
. TRBJ1-1 once TRBV28 TGTGCCAGCAGTCCCTCGAGAGGAGGTGACACTGAAGCTTTCTTT CASSPSRGGDTEAFF
. TRBJ2-4 . TRBV6-6 TGTGCCAGCAGGGGCTCGGGCGGGGCGACCAAAAACATTCAGTACTTC CASRGSGGATKNIQYF
TRBD1 TRBJ2-6 . TRBV27 TGTGCCAGCAGTTTACGCCGGGACAGGTTCTACTCTGGGGCCAACGTCCTGACTTTC CASSLRRDRFYSGANVLTF
. TRBJ1-2 . TRBV19 TGTGCCAGTAGTGCCAACGGAGGGCCGAACTATGGCTACACCTTC CASSANGGPNYGYTF
TRBD1 TRBJ1-1 . TRBV9 TGTGCCAGCAGCACATCTCCCTCAGGGGGCGCGGGCAGTACTGAAGCTTTCTTT CASSTSPSGGAGSTEAFF
. TRBJ2-7 . TRBV5-4 TGTGCCAGCAGCTTGAGAGACTCGGGAACGAGGGACGAGCAGTACTTC CASSLRDSGTRDEQYF
TRBD2 TRBJ2-5 . TRBV6-5 TGTGCCAGCAGTTACTCGAGCGGGACTCTGAAGACCCAGTACTTC CASSYSSGTLKTQYF
TRBD1 TRBJ2-7 . TRBV28 TGTGCCAGCAGTAGACGAGACAGGGGCTCCTACGAGCAGTACTTC CASSRRDRGSYEQYF
TRBD1 TRBJ2-1 . TRBV11-3 TGTGCCAGCAGCTTAGGACAGGGGGGCAATGAGCAGTTCTTC CASSLGQGGNEQFF
. TRBJ2-3 . TRBV29-1 TGCAGCGTTGCGGAGGGCGTCGCAGATACGCAGTATTTT CSVAEGVADTQYF
. TRBJ1-1 once TRBV11-2 TGTGCCAGCAGCTTCGGAGGAGAGAACACTGAAGCTTTCTTT CASSFGGENTEAFF
. TRBJ2-1 . TRBV27 TGTGCCAGCAGTCCACCCCCCAGGTTAGGGGCCTACAATGAGCAGTTCTTC CASSPPPRLGAYNEQFF
. TRBJ2-3 . TRBV5-1 TGCGCCAGCAGCTTGGGGACACCCTGGGGAACGCGTACGCAGTATTTT CASSLGTPWGTRTQYF
TRBD1 TRBJ2-3 . TRBV4-1 TGCGCCAGCAGCCCCCTACAGGGGGCGGGCGGCACAGATACGCAGTATTTT CASSPLQGAGGTDTQYF
. TRBJ2-2 . TRBV18 TGTGCCAGCTCACCACCCCAGGGCGCGAACACCGGGGAGCTGTTTTTT CASSPPQGANTGELFF
. TRBJ2-1 . TRBV10-2 TGCGCCAGCAGCCCATACAATGAGCAGTTCTTC CASSPYNEQFF
. TRBJ2-2 . TRBV7-7 TGTGCCAGCAGCTTAGCGCTAAGAGCCGGGGAGCTGTTTTTT CASSLALRAGELFF
TRBD2 TRBJ2-3 . TRBV15 TGTGCCACCAGCAGAGGGGGCCTAGCGGGATCCGATACGCAGTATTTT CATSRGGLAGSDTQYF
. TRBJ2-5 . TRBV29-1 TGCAGCGTTGAGCGGCGCCCCGAGACCCAGTACTTC CSVERRPETQYF